The 5 T cell receptor beta chains listed next were all sequenced from one sample in a study of PD-1 blockade in classical Hodgkin lymphoma. Measured with immunoSEQ multiplex PCR; TCRdb has only the in-frame clones, and not every one. The data contain more than 7,500 clones, roughly 84% of them singletons. No patient escaped relapse after autologous stem cell transplantation, and brentuximab vedotin exposure varied. Purified CD4+ T cells were obtained from thawed PBMCs through magnetic negative selection. The sample was CD4+ T cells from blood, taken at baseline. The source is a human donor with classical Hodgkin lymphoma.

V is TRBV5-1 and J is TRBJ2-7, with D perhaps assigned TRBD1 or TRBD2 (5 bases each). The ends were cut back, 5 bases at V and 0 bases at J, with 15 bases in the middle. Germline CDR1 SGHRS, CDR2 YFSETQ. This CDR3 is 15 amino acids long. The DNA of the CDR3 is TGCGCCAGCAGGAGGGCCGGGACGGTCTCCTACGAGCAGTACTTC. It codes for CASRRAGTVSYEQYF. Variable domain in full (rest from reference TRBV5-1 and TRBJ2-7): KAGVTQTPRYLIKTRGQQVTLSCSPISGHRSVSWYQQTPGQGLQFLFEYFSETQRNKGNFPGRFSGRQFSNSRSEMNVSTLELGDSALYLCASRRAGTVSYEQYFGPGTRLTVT.

This clone was counted between two and nine times. The rearrangement uses TRBV29-1 and TRBJ1-1; 7 bases map to TRBD1. The V segment lost 8 bases and the J segment 1 base; nucleotides outside the gene matches: 13. The germline CDR1 and CDR2 sequences are SQVTM and ANQGSEA. This CDR3 region has 15 residues. The chain's CDR3 is CSSAGGRGWNTEAFF. The CDR3 region has the DNA TGCAGCTCAGCAGGGGGGCGCGGGTGGAACACTGAAGCTTTCTTT.

V and J are TRBV7-2 and TRBJ2-1; tentative D call: TRBD1 (6 bases). Between the trimmed V and J ends, which lost 5 bases and 6 bases, there was a span of 20 bases. The CDR3 spans 16 residues. In germline, CDR1 is SGHTA, CDR2 FQGNSA. CDR3 amino acids: CASSRLIGLGGNEQFF. DNA for the CDR3: TGTGCCAGCAGCCGTCTCATCGGGTTAGGGGGCAATGAGCAGTTCTTC.

The chain links TRBV10-2 to TRBJ2-7; TRBD1 aligns across 7 bases. Germline V gene sequence: CDR1 WSHSY, CDR2 SAAADI. This CDR3 is built from 11 residues. J gave up 6 bases and V 8 bases, and 4 bases lay outside the gene matches. The CDR3 DNA reads as TGCGCCAGCGGCCGGACAGGCGAGCAGTACTTC. This translates into CASGRTGEQYF.

This clone was counted between two and nine times. The chain joins TRBV11-2 to TRBJ2-3; tentative D call: TRBD2 (5 bases). The ends were cut back, 6 bases at V and 3 bases at J, with 13 bases in the middle. This CDR3 has 14 residues. Germline CDR1 and CDR2: SGHAT and FQNNGV. The CDR3 nucleotides read TGTGCCAGCAGTTCGAGGGCAGTTACAGATACGCAGTATTTT. This gives the protein CASSSRAVTDTQYF.